This TCR beta chain was found in a study of cytomegalovirus exposure and HLA in healthy donors. Study-level information: An early release of data contained approximately 80 million unique TCRs, which came from HLA-typed donors. Whole-study findings and limits: Several top significant clusters appeared, in a later analysis, to be linked to common viral pathogens. Later analysis identified a missense DCLRE1C variant that was linked to TCR beta V- and J-gene trimming. Sequencing probably produced one cluster of sequence variants that were highly shared.

Only one count was recorded for this clone. Antigen specificity is unknown. V shed 6 bases, J shed 2 bases, and the junction held 17 bases outside the gene matches. CDR3 length equals 19 residues. Germline loops: CDR1 ENHRY, CDR2 SYGVKD. This PCR relied on a set of 60 Vbeta primers and 13 Jbeta primers. Produced via immunoSEQ multiplex PCR; TCRdb's table is partial and in-frame only. The sample contains 100,000 to 150,000 clones, approximately 84% of which appear only once. The chain has TRBV10-3 and TRBJ2-3; 10 bases agree with TRBD2. Sequenced sample: PBMCs. The clonotype was recovered from a woman under 30 in good health and CMV-seronegative. Here the CDR3 DNA reads TGTGCCATCAGCTCTTCGACCGCCGAAGCGGGAGGGCCCACAGATACGCAGTATTTT. This encodes CAISSSTAEAGGPTDTQYF.